This passage covers 25 T cell receptor beta chains from one sample sequenced in a study of OX40 agonist ivuxolimab in advanced cancers. The assay was immunoSEQ multiplex PCR, and TCRdb's table has in-frame clones only and misses some. The sample records approximately 69,000 clones, roughly 90% being singletons. The input for sequencing was CD4+ or CD8+ T cells sorted from blood, taken in a trial of the OX40 agonist ivuxolimab. These receptors were collected from an adult with an advanced solid tumor such as melanoma, head and neck, liver or kidney cancer.

V usage is TRBV6-5 and J usage is TRBJ1-1; no definite D call. The CDR3 spans 14 residues. From germline, CDR1 is MNHEY and CDR2 SVGAGI. Between the trimmed V and J ends, which lost 2 bases and 2 bases, there was a span of 9 bases. The CDR3 here is CASSYRGVNTEAFF. The DNA for the CDR3 is TGTGCCAGCAGTTACCGCGGGGTTAACACTGAAGCTTTCTTT.

The V gene is TRBV7-9, the J gene TRBJ2-7; D possibly corresponds to TRBD2 (5 bases). CDR1 and CDR2 (germline): SEHNR, FQNEAQ (reference sequence). This CDR3 has 14 residues. V dropped 1 base and J dropped 3 bases, with 10 bases sitting between them. The CDR3 reads CASSLGGRVYEQYF. The DNA of the CDR3 is TGTGCCAGCAGCTTAGGAGGGAGAGTCTACGAGCAGTACTTC.

The V call is TRBV7-2, the J call TRBJ2-7; 12 nucleotides agree with TRBD2. The CDR3 covers 14 residues. Germline loops: CDR1 SGHTA, CDR2 FQGNSA. V lost 5 bases to trimming and J lost 11 bases; unmatched junction nucleotides: 10. CDR3 protein: CASSPGTSGSREYF. CDR3 nucleotides: TGTGCCAGCAGCCCCGGGACTAGCGGGTCCAGGGAGTACTTC.

The chain is built from TRBV7-8 and TRBJ2-7; D not certain. V dropped 2 bases and J dropped 6 bases, with 8 bases sitting between them. The CDR3 consists of 12 residues. In germline, CDR1 is SGHVS, CDR2 FQNEAQ. The CDR3 DNA reads TGTGCCAGCAGCTTATCTGCCTCCGAGCAGTACTTC. Its protein product is CASSLSASEQYF. Drawing the rest from reference TRBV7-8 and TRBJ2-7, the complete variable domain is GAGVSQSPRYKVAKRGQDVALRCDPISGHVSLFWYQQALGQGPEFLTYFQNEAQLDKSGLPSDRFFAERPEGSVSTLKIQRTQQEDSAVYLCASSLSASEQYFGPGTRLTVT.

The J gene is TRBJ1-4, the V gene TRBV6-1, with D possibly being TRBD1 (5 bases). V was cut by 5 bases and J by 5 bases, with 15 bases left in between. CDR1 is MNHNS, CDR2 SASEGT, per germline. The CDR3 runs to 15 residues. CDR3 nucleotides: TGTGCCAGCAGTCCTCGGGGCGGGTTAAATGAAAAACTGTTTTTT. This sequence encodes CASSPRGGLNEKLFF.

This chain links TRBV6-1 with TRBJ2-7, with a possible D match to TRBD2 (5 bases). The CDR3 loop spans 12 amino acids. V was pared by 2 bases and J by 10 bases, with 12 bases between. CDR1 MNHNS and CDR2 SASEGT come from the germline V gene. This chain's CDR3 is CASSETGSEQYF. DNA for the CDR3: TGTGCCAGCAGTGAAACGGGAAGTGAACAGTACTTC.

J is TRBJ2-7 and V is TRBV19; tentative D call: TRBD2 (6 bases). This CDR3 comprises 13 residues. V lost 4 bases and J 3 bases, leaving 10 bases between the germline ends. The germline V gene has CDR1 LNHDA and CDR2 SQIVND (reference sequence). This CDR3 is CASSKTSFYEQYF. DNA for the CDR3: TGTGCCAGTAGTAAGACTAGTTTCTACGAGCAGTACTTC.

The chain employs TRBV15 and TRBJ2-1; 11 bases align to TRBD2. Trimming at V came to 5 bases and at J to 8 bases, leaving 11 bases not matched to a gene. CDR1 LNHNV and CDR2 YYDKDF come from the germline V gene (reference sequence). The CDR3 loop spans 16 amino acids. CDR3 DNA: TGTGCCACCAGCGGTAGACTAGCGGGAAGCTTCGATGAGCAGTTCTTC. Its translation is CATSGRLAGSFDEQFF.

J is TRBJ2-1 and V is TRBV19, with 9 bases matching TRBD2. Germline V CDR1 and CDR2: LNHDA, SQIVND (reference sequence). CDR3 length: 15 amino acids. V shed 5 bases and J 2 bases; nucleotides not matched to a gene: 4. CDR3 amino acids: CASSYIAGAYNEQFF. The CDR3 coding sequence is TGTGCCAGTAGTTACATAGCGGGAGCCTACAATGAGCAGTTCTTC.

The chain couples TRBV7-2 to TRBJ2-7, with 11 bases that match TRBD2. Germline CDR1 and CDR2: SGHTA and FQGNSA. CDR3 length equals 16 residues. Unmatched junction bases numbered 4, after V lost 3 bases and J lost 0 bases. CDR3 coding DNA: TGTGCCAGCAGCTTCACTAGCGGGAGAAGCTCCTACGAGCAGTACTTC. As protein: CASSFTSGRSSYEQYF.

With respect to this clone: Here the CDR3 omits its conserved ending phenylalanine or tryptophan, so a read error is the likely source. Because the CDR3's place on the DNA is in doubt, the DNA is left out and the CDR3 is given as listed by TCRdb. The V call is TRBV4-3, the J call TRBJ1-2. 16 amino acids form the CDR3, both terminal residues included. Germline assignment: CDR1 LGHNA and CDR2 YSLEER. CDR3 residues: CASSQGQAMATPAPVI.

The gene calls are TRBV27 and TRBJ2-7; D is perhaps TRBD1 (6 bases). Germline V gene data show CDR1 as MNHEY and CDR2 as SMNVEV (reference sequence). Trimming removed 6 bases at V and 0 bases at J, with 15 bases between. CDR3 length: 15 amino acids. As DNA, the CDR3 is TGTGCCAGCAGCCGCGACAGGCGAAGCTCCTACGAGCAGTACTTC. This sequence encodes CASSRDRRSSYEQYF.

The V call is TRBV6-6, the J call TRBJ2-1; D call uncertain. The CDR3 runs 11 residues. Germline lookup yields CDR1 MNHNY and CDR2 SVGAGI (reference sequence). The V and J ends lost 9 bases and 7 bases respectively, with 10 bases between them. The CDR3 sequence: CASNKANEQFF. CDR3 DNA: TGTGCCAGTAATAAGGCGAATGAGCAGTTCTTC.

V is TRBV6-4 and J is TRBJ2-2; D possibly corresponds to TRBD1 (6 bases). V was pared by 5 bases and J by 1 base, with 8 bases between. The CDR3 extends over 14 amino acids. From germline, CDR1 is MRHNA and CDR2 SNTAGT. CDR3 DNA: TGTGCCAGCAGTAGGGGACAGAACACCGGGGAGCTGTTTTTT. This translates into CASSRGQNTGELFF.

This chain links TRBV28 with TRBJ2-3; D is uncertain. Trimming cost V 1 base and J 2 bases, with 7 bases left between them. The germline V gene encodes CDR1 MDHEN and CDR2 SYDVKM. The CDR3 loop spans 14 amino acids. The CDR3 region has the DNA TGTGCCAGCAGTTTATTTCGGAACACAGATACGCAGTATTTT. Translating gives CASSLFRNTDTQYF.

V and J are TRBV21-1 and TRBJ1-1. TRBV21-1 corresponds to a pseudogene. The CDR3 is 16 amino acids. CDR3 loop: CASRKLVATQRTEAFF. The DNA for the CDR3 is TGTGCCAGCAGAAAGCTTGTAGCTACACAACGCACTGAAGCTTTCTTT.

V gene TRBV5-1 combines with J gene TRBJ2-3; TRBD2 might be the D (5 bases). The V gene's germline CDR1 is SGHRS and CDR2 YFSETQ. The length of the CDR3 is 14 residues. The V gene lost 1 base and the J gene lost 6 bases, with 12 bases spanning the gap. DNA of the CDR3: TGCGCCAGCAGCTTGTTGGGAGTCGGGGATACGCAGTATTTT. Its translation: CASSLLGVGDTQYF.

The CDR3 DNA reads TGTGCCAGCAGTTACTCGACCAGGGTGTGGGGAGATACGCAGTATTTT. Translating gives CASSYSTRVWGDTQYF. The V gene is TRBV6-6, the J gene TRBJ2-3, with D possibly TRBD1 on 5 matching bases. Germline loops: CDR1 MNHNY, CDR2 SVGAGI (reference sequence). The CDR3 extends over 16 amino acids. Trimming took off 0 bases at V and 5 bases at J, with 15 bases between the two ends.

The gene calls are TRBV2 and TRBJ2-7; 7 bases line up with TRBD2. Germline lookup yields CDR1 SNHLY and CDR2 FYNNEI. This CDR3 spans 13 amino acids. The ends lost 4 bases at V and 2 bases at J; junction bases unmatched: 2. The CDR3 spells CASSAAGPYEQYF. CDR3 nucleotide sequence: TGTGCCAGCAGTGCAGCGGGACCCTACGAGCAGTACTTC.

The chain couples TRBV7-6 to TRBJ2-1; D tentatively fits TRBD1 or TRBD2 (7 bases each). CDR3 length: 16 amino acids. Germline CDR1 SGHVS, CDR2 FNYEAQ. V lost 4 bases and J 6 bases, leaving 19 bases between the germline ends. The CDR3 DNA reads as TGTGCCAGCAGCTCAGGGGGGCCAGGGAGGGTCAATGAGCAGTTCTTC. The encoded protein is CASSSGGPGRVNEQFF.

V usage is TRBV7-2 and J usage is TRBJ2-2; a possible D gene is TRBD2 (5 bases). V shed 0 bases and J shed 1 base, with 6 bases lying between them. This CDR3 has 15 residues. The germline V gene encodes CDR1 SGHTA and CDR2 FQGNSA. The CDR3: CASSLASENTGELFF. Here the CDR3 DNA reads TGTGCCAGCAGCTTAGCTAGCGAGAACACCGGGGAGCTGTTTTTT.

This chain uses TRBV7-9 with TRBJ1-3; 9 nucleotides align to TRBD1. The CDR3 has 15 amino acids. CDR1 and CDR2 from the germline V gene are SEHNR and FQNEAQ (reference sequence). Trimming at V came to 5 bases and at J to 1 base, leaving 3 bases not matched to a gene. The CDR3 reads CASSRQGESGNTIYF. The CDR3 DNA sequence: TGTGCCAGCAGCCGACAGGGGGAGTCTGGAAACACCATATATTTT.

This clone has just one count. The sample holds other DNA sequences that translate to the same CDR3. The chain uses TRBV6-6 and TRBJ1-1, with D possibly matching TRBD1 (5 bases). The CDR3 extends over 15 amino acids. Germline V gene lookup returns CDR1 MNHNY and CDR2 SVGAGI (reference sequence). V gave up 0 bases and J gave up 0 bases, with 8 bases separating them. The CDR3 DNA sequence: TGTGCCAGCAGTTACTCTGGGACGGTGAACACTGAAGCTTTCTTT. Translation gives CASSYSGTVNTEAFF.

The rearrangement links TRBV7-8 to TRBJ2-2; D remains ambiguous. In germline, CDR1 is SGHVS, CDR2 FQNEAQ. Trimming removed 4 bases at V and 7 bases at J, with 13 bases between. The CDR3 spans 14 residues. DNA of the CDR3: TGTGCCAGCAGCTCCGATCTAGATCTCGGGGAGCTGTTTTTT. It codes for CASSSDLDLGELFF.

The J gene is TRBJ2-7, the V gene TRBV25-1; tentatively, D is TRBD1 (6 bases). Germline V gene sequence: CDR1 MGHDK, CDR2 SYGVNS. V lost 6 bases and J lost 7, with 10 bases in between. CDR3 length: 11 amino acids. CDR3 loop: CASRTGIEQYF. Written as DNA, the CDR3 is TGTGCCAGCAGGACAGGTATAGAGCAGTACTTC.